Below are 10 T cell receptor beta chains sequenced from a single sample in a study of blood T cells in healthy people across ages. A second PCR, run for about 7 to 12 cycles, used a sample-barcoded 5' primer plus a J-beta primer mix. TCRdb redid the calling of the 5' RACE reads with MiXCR, one entry per CDR3 protein. Here the sample spans 1.5 million to 2 million distinct CDR3 sequences, over 25% being singletons. The sample was blood. These receptors were collected from a woman aged 30 to 39 in good health.

The chain combines TRBV12-3 or TRBV12-4 with TRBJ1-1; D unclear. The CDR3 is 13 residues long. V was pared by 5 bases and J by 3 bases, with 10 bases between. The CDR3 is CASSTAGDTEAFF. DNA for the CDR3: TGTGCCAGCAGTACCGCCGGGGACACTGAAGCTTTCTTT.

The chain uses TRBV7-2 and TRBJ1-2; possible D gene TRBD1, 5 bases. Trimming removed 0 bases from V and 4 bases from J, with 12 bases in between. Germline loops: CDR1 SGHTA, CDR2 FQGNSA. This CDR3 has 15 residues. For the CDR3, the DNA is TGTGCCAGCAGCTTAGCGGACACTCTCTCCTATGGCTACACCTTC. Translation: CASSLADTLSYGYTF.

Concerning this clonotype itself: A read error may be the cause here, since a much bigger clone is one base away. The chain recombines TRBV29-1 with TRBJ2-3; no clear D gene. The CDR3 sequence is 15 residues long. The germline V and J ends were trimmed by 3 bases and 5 bases, with 18 bases remaining between them. CDR1 and CDR2 from the germline V gene are SQVTM and ANQGSEA. The CDR3 is CSVDHPHTQLDTQYF. CDR3 bases: TGCAGCGTTGACCACCCTCATACACAGCTAGATACGCAGTATTTT.

This clonotype was seen more than once but under ten times. The rearrangement links TRBV20-1 to TRBJ2-1; 7 positions agree with TRBD2. The J segment lost 7 bases and the V segment lost 3 bases, leaving 9 bases of the junction unmatched. The CDR3 length is 14 residues. The germline V gene has CDR1 DFQATT and CDR2 SNEGSKA (reference sequence). The CDR3 region has the DNA TGCAGTGCTAGTGTTCAGCGGGGTATTAATGAGCAGTTCTTC. This encodes CSASVQRGINEQFF.

This sequence joins TRBV15 and TRBJ1-2; D possibly corresponds to TRBD1 (5 bases). CDR1 and CDR2 (germline): LNHNV, YYDKDF (reference sequence). The germline V and J ends were trimmed by 0 bases and 8 bases, with 13 bases remaining between them. The CDR3 is 14 residues long. The chain's CDR3 is CATSRDTGSWGYTF. The DNA for the CDR3 is TGTGCCACCAGCAGAGACACAGGTAGTTGGGGCTACACCTTC.

This clonotype was seen just once. The genes are TRBV29-1 and TRBJ2-7; D is uncertain. Per germline, CDR1 SQVTM and CDR2 ANQGSEA. The CDR3 is 10 amino acids. Trimming shortened V by 7 bases and J by 5 bases, and 9 bases separated the two germline ends. Here the CDR3 DNA reads TGCAGCGCGACGGCAGACGAGCAGTACTTC. Translated: CSATADEQYF.

This chain connects TRBV3-1 to TRBJ1-2; possibly TRBD1 for D (5 bases). In germline, CDR1 is LGHDT, CDR2 YNNKEL (reference sequence). The CDR3 contains 14 residues. Trimming removed 1 base from V and 8 bases from J, with 14 bases in between. The CDR3 DNA sequence: TGTGCCAGCAGCCAAGTGGAAGGGACCTCCGGCTACACCTTC. It codes for CASSQVEGTSGYTF.

For this clonotype: Germline and junction disagree at one end, which may indicate a read error. The chain joins TRBV27 to TRBJ1-2, with 10 bases matching TRBD1. The CDR3 contains 17 residues. Germline values: CDR1 MNHEY, CDR2 SMNVEV (reference sequence). CDR3 in amino acids: CTSSNRQGAIASYGYTF. The CDR3 bases are TGTACCAGCAGTAATCGACAGGGGGCGATTGCATCCTATGGCTACACCTTC.

This clonotype was seen a handful of times. The chain couples TRBV21-1 to TRBJ1-5. TRBV21-1 is deemed a pseudogene. The CDR3 covers 15 residues. The CDR3, as DNA: TGTGCCAGCAGCAAAGGAGGCGGGCGGGGCCAGCCCCAGCATTTT. The encoded protein is CASSKGGGRGQPQHF.

A remark on this clonotype: An end of the junction differs from the germline gene, which may be a read error. The CDR3 DNA reads as TGTGCCTGCAGTCCCGTTCCCCTCGGGTCTGGGGCCAACGTCCTGACTTTC. Protein product: CACSPVPLGSGANVLTF. J is TRBJ2-6 and V is TRBV28; D uncertain. The CDR3 is made up of 17 amino acids. Germline V gene data show CDR1 as MDHEN and CDR2 as SYDVKM.